Presented here are 4 T cell receptor beta chains from one specimen sequenced in a study of Ad26.COV2.S vaccination and SARS-CoV-2 variants. TCRdb's copy holds only in-frame clones and misses some; the assay was immunoSEQ multiplex PCR. The data show fewer than 400,000 clones, roughly 86% seen once. Treatment: 15 to 20 received Ad26.COV2.S at low or high dose, single or two shots; about 5 received placebo; per-sample allocation not given. Samples analyzed were those drawn on day 63 after the first vaccine or placebo injection. Material: peripheral blood, obtained in a trial of Ad26.COV2.S vaccine versus placebo. These receptors were taken from a person between 18 and 60 years old who received the Ad26.COV2.S COVID-19 vaccine or a placebo.

The rearrangement uses TRBV5-1 and TRBJ2-2, with D perhaps assigned TRBD1 or TRBD2 (6 bases each). Germline values: CDR1 SGHRS, CDR2 YFSETQ. Trimming took 3 bases from V and 4 from J, leaving 16 bases between them. The CDR3 length is 16 residues. DNA for the CDR3: TGCGCCAGCAGCTCGGGGGCAGGGTTGGGCACCGGGGAGCTGTTTTTT. This encodes CASSSGAGLGTGELFF.

This clone came up a few times. V is TRBV4-3 and J is TRBJ1-1, with 10 bases matching TRBD1. CDR1 and CDR2 (germline): LGHNA, YSLEER. Trimming at V came to 0 bases and at J to 5 bases, leaving 6 bases not matched to a gene. The CDR3 consists of 16 residues. The CDR3 DNA reads TGCGCCAGCAGCCAAGATACCCGACAGGGGGCGACTGAAGCTTTCTTT. Translating it yields CASSQDTRQGATEAFF.

The chain is built from TRBV29-1 and TRBJ2-3, with 7 positions matching TRBD2. After removal of 7 bases from V and 4 bases from J, the junction contained 2 bases not matched to a gene. The CDR3 has 11 amino acids. Germline-derived CDR1 and CDR2 are SQVTM and ANQGSEA. The CDR3 sequence: CSGGGADTQYF. The CDR3 coding sequence is TGCAGCGGGGGGGGAGCAGATACGCAGTATTTT.

The chain links TRBV6-5 to TRBJ2-1; D uncertain. This CDR3 is built from 13 residues. V gave up 0 bases and J gave up 5 bases, with 5 bases separating them. The germline V gene has CDR1 MNHEY and CDR2 SVGAGI. This CDR3 reads CASSYSKNNEQFF. CDR3 bases: TGTGCCAGCAGTTACTCGAAAAACAATGAGCAGTTCTTC.